The rows below give T cell receptor beta chains drawn from one sample of a study of T cells in Graves' hyperthyroidism and ophthalmopathy. TCRdb processed the multiplex PCR reads anew with MiXCR; each CDR3 protein has one entry. The sample contains a few hundred thousand distinct CDR3 sequences, over 15% of which appear only once. Sequencing was performed on blood. The receptors were sampled from a woman aged 18-30 years with Graves' ophthalmopathy. Both conserved end residues are part of each CDR3. A D gene is named only where the DNA matches it firmly. Clone size appears in some rows only: once, few, many, or a class for an expanded clone.

CDR3nt: TGTGCCAGCTTTCTAGGTACAGGAGGTTACGAGCAGTACTTC; CDR3aa: CASFLGTGGYEQYF; v_gene: TRBV2; j_gene: TRBJ2-7; abundance: many; d_gene: NA
CDR3nt: TGTGCCAGCAGTCTAGAGGGGGAGGTTAGACTCAGCTCCTACAATGAGCAGTTCTTC; CDR3aa: CASSLEGEVRLSSYNEQFF; v_gene: TRBV27; j_gene: TRBJ2-1; abundance: few; d_gene: NA
CDR3nt: TGTGCCACCAGCAGTGGGACAGGGCAGGGCTACACCTTC; CDR3aa: CATSSGTGQGYTF; v_gene: TRBV15; j_gene: TRBJ1-2; abundance: few; d_gene: TRBD1
CDR3nt: TGTGCCAGCAGCGTCAGGGTTAGTCGCACAGATACGCAGTATTTT; CDR3aa: CASSVRVSRTDTQYF; v_gene: TRBV7-8; j_gene: TRBJ2-3; abundance: many; d_gene: NA
CDR3nt: TGTGCCAGCAGCTATACAGGGTCCTATGGCTACACCTTC; CDR3aa: CASSYTGSYGYTF; v_gene: TRBV5-5; j_gene: TRBJ1-2; abundance: NA; d_gene: NA
CDR3nt: TGCGCCAGCACCTCTCTCGCGAGCGGCACAGATACGCAGTATTTT; CDR3aa: CASTSLASGTDTQYF; v_gene: TRBV5-1; j_gene: TRBJ2-3; abundance: NA; d_gene: NA
CDR3nt: TGTGCCTGGAGGCGTCGGGACTACGAGCAGTACTTC; CDR3aa: CAWRRRDYEQYF; v_gene: TRBV30; j_gene: TRBJ2-7; abundance: NA; d_gene: NA
CDR3nt: TGTGCCAGCAGTTACACGAGGGGGGGGGGGGCCTCCAATCAGCCCCAGCATTTT; CDR3aa: CASSYTRGGGASNQPQHF; v_gene: TRBV6-6; j_gene: TRBJ1-5; abundance: NA; d_gene: NA
CDR3nt: TGTGCCAGCGGTACACTGAACACCGGGGAGCTGTTTTTT; CDR3aa: CASGTLNTGELFF; v_gene: TRBV27; j_gene: TRBJ2-2; abundance: NA; d_gene: NA
CDR3nt: TGTGCCAGCAAAGGTGGGGGAGATACGCAGTATTTT; CDR3aa: CASKGGGDTQYF; v_gene: TRBV2; j_gene: TRBJ2-3; abundance: many; d_gene: NA
CDR3nt: TGCGCCAGCAGCTCGGGGGCAGCTAACTTTGAAGAGACCCAGTACTTC; CDR3aa: CASSSGAANFEETQYF; v_gene: TRBV5-1; j_gene: TRBJ2-5; abundance: NA; d_gene: NA
CDR3nt: TGTGCCTTCGGGACTAGCGGCACAGATACGCAGTATTTT; CDR3aa: CAFGTSGTDTQYF; v_gene: TRBV30; j_gene: TRBJ2-3; abundance: many; d_gene: TRBD2
CDR3nt: TGTGCCAGTAGTATTGGAGCCCGAACAACTGGCTACACCTTC; CDR3aa: CASSIGARTTGYTF; v_gene: TRBV7-2; j_gene: TRBJ1-2; abundance: once; d_gene: NA
CDR3nt: TGTGCCACCAGCAGAGGGGGCACAGATACGCAGTATTTT; CDR3aa: CATSRGGTDTQYF; v_gene: TRBV15; j_gene: TRBJ2-3; abundance: NA; d_gene: NA
CDR3nt: TGTGCCACCAGCAGAGAAGGAGGGGGTAGGAATCAGCCCCAGCATTTT; CDR3aa: CATSREGGGRNQPQHF; v_gene: TRBV15; j_gene: TRBJ1-5; abundance: few; d_gene: NA